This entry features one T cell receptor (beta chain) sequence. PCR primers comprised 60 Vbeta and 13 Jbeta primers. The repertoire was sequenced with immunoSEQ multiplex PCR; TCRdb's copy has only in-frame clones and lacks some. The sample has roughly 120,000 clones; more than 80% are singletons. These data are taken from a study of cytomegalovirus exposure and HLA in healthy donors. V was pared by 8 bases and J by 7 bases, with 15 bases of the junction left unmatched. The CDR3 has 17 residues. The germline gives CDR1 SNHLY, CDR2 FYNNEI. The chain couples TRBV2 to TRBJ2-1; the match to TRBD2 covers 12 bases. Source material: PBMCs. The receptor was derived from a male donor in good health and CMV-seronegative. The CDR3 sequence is CASFPASGGGYENEQFF. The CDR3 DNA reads TGTGCCAGCTTCCCGGCTAGCGGGGGGGGGTATGAGAATGAGCAGTTCTTC.